Below, 30 T cell receptor beta chains from the same sample are listed, as sequenced in a study of response to subunit inactivated influenza vaccine. TCRdb analysed the RT-PCR reads with MiXCR anew, one entry per CDR3 protein. Of about 780,000 distinct CDR3 sequences listed, 18% are singletons. Sequencing was performed on PBMCs from blood, taken about 5 days after vaccination. The source of these receptors is a man aged 50 or older who received an inactivated influenza vaccine.

The gene calls are TRBV10-3 and TRBJ2-2, with TRBD2 identical over 9 bases. Germline CDR1 and CDR2: ENHRY and SYGVKD. The CDR3 runs to 16 residues. The V gene end was trimmed by 0 bases and the J gene end by 7 bases; junction bases not matched to a gene: 6. The CDR3 here is CAISESKLAGHGELFF. The CDR3 DNA reads TGTGCCATCAGTGAGTCGAAGCTAGCGGGGCACGGGGAGCTGTTTTTT.

This clonotype appeared a few times. The chain couples TRBV28 to TRBJ2-2, with D tentatively TRBD2 (5 bases). Germline-derived CDR1 and CDR2 are MDHEN and SYDVKM. Deletions cut 6 bases from V and 6 bases from J, with 20 bases between. The CDR3 consists of 16 residues. For the CDR3, the DNA is TGTGCCAGCAGACGAGACGGCCTAGCCCTCCCCGGGGAGCTGTTTTTT. The encoded protein is CASRRDGLALPGELFF.

The V gene is TRBV4-1, the J gene TRBJ2-7, with a possible D match to TRBD2 (5 bases). From germline, CDR1 is MGHRA and CDR2 YSYEKL. This CDR3 comprises 15 residues. V lost 0 bases to trimming and J lost 5 bases, with 14 bases between them. The CDR3 region has the DNA TGCGCCAGCAGCCAAGATTACGGGATAGGCAACGAGCAGTACTTC. It is translated as CASSQDYGIGNEQYF.

This clonotype was seen more than once but under ten times. The chain employs TRBV5-5 and TRBJ2-7, with D possibly called TRBD1 or TRBD2 (6 bases each). The germline CDR1 and CDR2 sequences are SGHKS and YYEKEE (reference sequence). V was clipped by 4 bases and J by 0 bases, with 17 bases between them. The CDR3 extends over 16 amino acids. As DNA, the CDR3 is TGTGCCAGCAGCCTTAACGGGGGCCGCAGCTCCTACGAGCAGTACTTC. This codes for CASSLNGGRSSYEQYF.

To note about this clonotype: Given a much more abundant clone one base away, this may be a read error. It is likely a read error, because the conserved phenylalanine at the end of the CDR3 is missing. The chain is built from TRBV12-3 or TRBV12-4 and TRBJ2-2; D is unresolved. Trimming shortened V by 2 bases and J by 3 bases, and 4 bases separated the two germline ends. The CDR3 runs to 13 residues. CDR3 sequence: CASSLRHTGELFL. Here the CDR3 DNA reads TGTGCCAGCAGTTTACGACACACCGGGGAGCTGTTTCTT.

The chain is built from TRBV29-1 and TRBJ2-7, with 9 bases matching TRBD1. The CDR3 is 13 amino acids. The V gene's germline CDR1 is SQVTM and CDR2 ANQGSEA. V lost 4 bases, J lost 5 bases, and 6 bases stayed unmatched. This CDR3 is CSVGRDRADEQYF. CDR3 in DNA: TGCAGCGTTGGGAGGGACAGGGCCGACGAGCAGTACTTC.

This clonotype was detected a few times. The V call is TRBV2, the J call TRBJ2-1, with TRBD1 as a possible D gene (6 bases). CDR1 and CDR2 (germline): SNHLY, FYNNEI. CDR3 size: 14 residues. V lost 3 bases to trimming and J lost 8 bases, with 14 bases between them. The CDR3 bases are TGTGCCAGCAGTGAGACGTACAGGGCCGATGAGCAGTTCTTC. Translation: CASSETYRADEQFF.

This clonotype was observed many times. The V gene is TRBV29-1, the J gene TRBJ2-3; a weak D match, TRBD2 (6 bases). This CDR3 comprises 14 residues. V dropped 3 bases and J dropped 6 bases, with 16 bases sitting between them. Germline V gene data show CDR1 as SQVTM and CDR2 as ANQGSEA. CDR3: CSVEEGYHRDTQYF. The CDR3 DNA follows: TGCAGCGTTGAGGAGGGGTACCATCGGGATACGCAGTATTTT.

The chain employs TRBV14 and TRBJ2-7; 11 bases map to TRBD2. Per the germline V gene, CDR1 is SGHDN and CDR2 is FVKESK. Losses at the gene ends were 6 bases for V and 5 bases for J; bases not matched to a gene: 12. The CDR3 covers 16 residues. The CDR3 region has the DNA TGTGCCAGCAGTCCTTTAGCGGGAGGGAGCAGGGACGAGCAGTACTTC. Translated, it gives CASSPLAGGSRDEQYF.

This clonotype was counted only a few times. The chain couples TRBV12-3 or TRBV12-4 to TRBJ1-1, with D possibly being TRBD1 (5 bases). Trimming cost V 4 bases and J 3 bases, with 12 bases left between them. The CDR3 spans 14 residues. This chain's CDR3 is CASSWGGMDTEAFF. In DNA, the CDR3 is TGTGCCAGCAGTTGGGGGGGGATGGACACTGAAGCTTTCTTT.

This clonotype has only one observation. The CDR3 DNA sequence: TGCAGTACTGCTCGGAGCCTACGCGATGAGCAGTTCTTC. Translation gives CSTARSLRDEQFF. V usage is TRBV20-1 and J usage is TRBJ2-1; no reliable D call. The CDR3 has 13 residues. The germline V gene has CDR1 DFQATT and CDR2 SNEGSKA (reference sequence). Trimming removed 8 bases from V and 8 bases from J, with 19 bases in between.

This clonotype appeared a few times. The rearrangement links TRBV5-1 to TRBJ2-2; D unclear. The germline CDR1 and CDR2 sequences are SGHRS and YFSETQ. Trimming removed 4 bases at V and 7 bases at J, with 11 bases between. The CDR3 is 13 amino acids. The chain's CDR3 is CASSARTDGELFF. As DNA, the CDR3 is TGCGCCAGCAGCGCAAGAACCGACGGGGAGCTGTTTTTT.

In its sample, this clonotype was seen a few times. V and J are TRBV5-5 and TRBJ2-7, with 9 positions matching TRBD1. Unmatched junction bases numbered 12, after V lost 3 bases and J lost 5 bases. The length of the CDR3 is 16 residues. The germline V gene encodes CDR1 SGHKS and CDR2 YYEKEE (reference sequence). The CDR3 region is CASSYSRTGVVNEQYF. The CDR3 DNA sequence: TGTGCCAGCAGCTATTCCCGGACAGGGGTAGTAAACGAGCAGTACTTC.

This clonotype was counted a few times. The V gene is TRBV4-3, the J gene TRBJ2-2, with D perhaps matching TRBD2 (5 bases). V lost 4 bases and J lost 6, with 15 bases in between. CDR1 is LGHNA and CDR2 is YSLEER in the germline V gene. The CDR3 is made up of 15 amino acids. CDR3 nucleotides: TGCGCCAGCAGCCCCTCTTGGGAGCCCCCCGGGGAGCTGTTTTTT. Its protein product is CASSPSWEPPGELFF.

The CDR3 spells CASSFRQGADTQYF. The DNA of the CDR3 is TGTGCCAGCAGCTTTAGACAGGGGGCAGATACGCAGTATTTT. The chain recombines TRBV7-6 with TRBJ2-3, with TRBD1 identical over 9 bases. Germline assignment: CDR1 SGHVS and CDR2 FNYEAQ. V trimming: 3 bases; J trimming: 4 bases; junction bases outside the gene matches: 2. The CDR3 consists of 14 residues.

Note on this clonotype: One junction end does not reproduce the germline sequence, and a read error may be involved. This sequence joins TRBV7-7 and TRBJ2-3; D remains ambiguous. Germline CDR1 reads SSHAT; CDR2 reads FNYEAQ (reference sequence). There are 13 residues in the CDR3. For the CDR3, the DNA is TGTGCTAGCAGCCCGGCTCCGAGCGAGACGCAGTATTTT. Amino acid sequence: CASSPAPSETQYF.

About this clonotype: Possible read error: a much larger clone is one base away. The V and J genes are TRBV10-3 and TRBJ2-5, with 7 bases fitting TRBD1. CDR1 ENHRY and CDR2 SYGVKD come from the germline V gene. V gave up 6 bases and J gave up 3 bases; unmatched junction bases: 4. The CDR3 is made up of 13 amino acids. The CDR3 nucleotides read TGTGCCATCAGACAAGGGACAGAAGAGACCCAGTACTTC. Protein sequence: CAIRQGTEETQYF.

This clonotype was observed many times. The chain uses TRBV7-2 and TRBJ2-7, with 8 bases matching TRBD2. V dropped 3 bases and J dropped 2; count of bases not matched to a gene: 12. The germline V gene encodes CDR1 SGHTA and CDR2 FQGNSA. The length of the CDR3 is 17 residues. The CDR3 DNA sequence: TGTGCCAGCAGCTTCGGGGGGGGCCGTCACCGAACCTACGAGCAGTACTTC. As protein: CASSFGGGRHRTYEQYF. The full variable domain, in which reference TRBV7-2 and TRBJ2-7 provide the parts outside the CDR3, is GAGVSQSPSNKVTEKGKDVELRCDPISGHTALYWYRQSLGQGLEFLIYFQGNSAPDKSGLPSDRFSAERTGGSVSTLTIQRTQQEDSAVYLCASSFGGGRHRTYEQYFGPGTRLTVT.

V is TRBV4-3 and J is TRBJ2-5; D is possibly TRBD1 (6 bases). V lost 3 bases, J lost 2 bases, and 16 bases lay in between. CDR3 length: 16 residues. The germline V gene has CDR1 LGHNA and CDR2 YSLEER. CDR3 residues: CASSQAWGRGQETQYF. As DNA, the CDR3 is TGCGCCAGCAGCCAGGCTTGGGGAAGGGGGCAAGAGACCCAGTACTTC.

The chain has TRBV20-1 and TRBJ1-6, with D perhaps TRBD1 (5 bases). CDR1 and CDR2 from the germline V gene are DFQATT and SNEGSKA (reference sequence). The length of the CDR3 is 18 residues. Trimming cost V 2 bases and J 10 bases, with 27 bases left between them. This chain's CDR3 is CSARFLGPRMVNGSPLHF. The DNA of the CDR3 is TGCAGTGCTAGATTCTTGGGGCCCCGCATGGTAAACGGGTCACCCCTCCACTTT.

The chain links TRBV10-3 to TRBJ1-3; D remains ambiguous. Germline loops: CDR1 ENHRY, CDR2 SYGVKD. The CDR3 length is 14 residues. V was pared by 0 bases and J by 4 bases, with 7 bases between. The CDR3 sequence is CAISESTGGNTIYF. The CDR3 bases are TGTGCCATCAGTGAGTCCACGGGAGGAAACACCATATATTTT.

The table lists this clonotype with many counts. This sequence joins TRBV6-1 and TRBJ2-7, with 11 positions matching TRBD1. Germline CDR1 is MNHNS and CDR2 is SASEGT. The CDR3 sequence is 15 residues long. Trimming removed 5 bases from V and 3 bases from J; junction bases left unmatched: 6. The chain's CDR3 is CASSRTGGILYEQYF. In DNA form, the CDR3 reads TGTGCCAGCAGTAGGACAGGGGGCATTCTCTACGAGCAGTACTTC.

Only a few counts were recorded for this clonotype. This sequence joins TRBV20-1 and TRBJ2-3, with 10 bases fitting TRBD2. Germline CDR1 is DFQATT and CDR2 is SNEGSKA (reference sequence). The V segment lost 0 bases and the J segment 6 bases; nucleotides outside the gene matches: 12. The CDR3 has 17 residues. CDR3 amino acids: CSARDGGSGGASDTQYF. As DNA, the CDR3 is TGCAGTGCTAGAGATGGGGGCAGCGGGGGGGCATCGGATACGCAGTATTTT.

This clonotype was observed a handful of times. The chain combines TRBV20-1 with TRBJ2-3, with TRBD2 matching over 16 bases. J gave up 7 bases and V 6 bases, and 7 bases lay outside the gene matches. Germline loops: CDR1 DFQATT, CDR2 SNEGSKA (reference sequence). The CDR3 covers 15 residues. The CDR3 DNA follows: TGCAGTGCCAAAGGGACTAGCGGGAGGGTAAATACGCAGTATTTT. Translating gives CSAKGTSGRVNTQYF.

This clonotype showed up just a few times. The CDR3 bases are TGTGCCATTTATTCAGGGAGGAGAACAGATACGCAGTATTTT. Translated, it gives CAIYSGRRTDTQYF. The chain combines TRBV10-3 with TRBJ2-3; tentatively, D is TRBD2 (6 bases). Germline CDR1 ENHRY, CDR2 SYGVKD. The V end lost 9 bases, the J end lost 3 bases, and 16 bases lay between the germline ends. The CDR3 length is 14 residues.

This clonotype was counted many times. The chain carries TRBV11-2 and TRBJ2-3; TRBD2 agrees at 8 bases. The CDR3 totals 15 residues. CDR1 SGHAT and CDR2 FQNNGV come from the germline V gene. J lost 5 bases, V lost 5 bases, and 9 bases had no gene match. CDR3 sequence reads: CASSPPGLAGDTQYF. The DNA of the CDR3 is TGTGCCAGCAGCCCGCCGGGGCTAGCGGGAGATACGCAGTATTTT. Complete variable domain (other parts from reference TRBV11-2 and TRBJ2-3): EAGVAQSPRYKIIEKRQSVAFWCNPISGHATLYWYQQILGQGPKLLIQFQNNGVVDDSQLPKDRFSAERLKGVDSTLKIQPAKLEDSAVYLCASSPPGLAGDTQYFGPGTRLTVL.

The J gene is TRBJ2-3, the V gene TRBV20-1, with D perhaps TRBD1 (5 bases). The CDR3 has 15 amino acids. The germline V gene encodes CDR1 DFQATT and CDR2 SNEGSKA (reference sequence). Trimming removed 0 bases at V and 4 bases at J, with 14 bases between. As DNA, the CDR3 is TGCAGTGCTAGAGATAGCCTAAAAGGGGCAGATACGCAGTATTTT. It is translated as CSARDSLKGADTQYF.

This clonotype was recorded a few times. The chain carries TRBV7-8 and TRBJ2-7; D not resolved. Germline V CDR1 and CDR2: SGHVS, FQNEAQ. V gave up 5 bases and J gave up 3 bases, with 11 bases separating them. There are 13 residues in the CDR3. CDR3 sequence: CASSPRHIYEQYF. The CDR3 bases are TGTGCCAGCAGCCCCCGACATATCTACGAGCAGTACTTC.

This clonotype was seen more than once but under ten times. This chain connects TRBV20-1 to TRBJ2-1; 9 bases map to TRBD1. The germline V gene has CDR1 DFQATT and CDR2 SNEGSKA (reference sequence). The V segment lost 7 bases and the J segment 7 bases; nucleotides outside the gene matches: 8. The CDR3 runs to 13 residues. The chain's CDR3 is CSGPGQGPNEQFF. The CDR3 DNA follows: TGCAGTGGACCGGGACAGGGTCCGAATGAGCAGTTCTTC.

There are a few counts of this clonotype. The DNA of the CDR3 is TGCAGTGCTAGTCCAGGGGAGGACGAGCAGTACTTC. Translating it yields CSASPGEDEQYF. The chain joins TRBV20-1 to TRBJ2-7, with D possibly called TRBD1 or TRBD2 (6 bases each). Germline loops: CDR1 DFQATT, CDR2 SNEGSKA (reference sequence). The germline V and J ends were trimmed by 3 bases and 5 bases, with 11 bases remaining between them. This CDR3 is built from 12 residues.